This TCR beta chain came from a study of blood T cell repertoires in COVID-19. Study-wide background: The United States, Italy and Spain supplied acute and convalescent COVID-19 samples. T cells, B-cell-depleted T cells, or PBMCs provided the cDNA or gDNA that served as material.

Per the original data handling: Amplified reference gene primers provided the basis for estimating nucleated cell counts. Profiled with immunoSEQ multiplex PCR; TCRdb holds only in-frame clones, not every one. For V, J and clone size, that table is used; D and trimming come from the DNA. The data hold 70,000 to 85,000 clones, with 65% to 85% observed a single time. This TCR derives from a woman of 80 years or more with acute or convalescent COVID-19. The source material was peripheral blood.

CDR3 DNA: TGTGCCAGCAGCCCAGATTACAATGAGCAGTTCTTC. Its translation: CASSPDYNEQFF. J is TRBJ2-1 and V is TRBV11-3; D call uncertain. Germline CDR1 reads SGHNT; CDR2 reads YENEEA. The CDR3 totals 12 residues. V was cut by 5 bases and J by 4 bases, with 6 bases left in between.